Detailed here is one T cell receptor (beta chain). The antigen this receptor binds is unknown. Base-call qualities are not available, and no considerably larger clone is one nucleotide away. The library was produced with the immunoSEQ multiplex PCR assay. Entries here come from immuneACCESS through TCRdb and include only in-frame sequences with V and J called. Some clones fail to appear in such tables; in the studies checked, an unresolved V gene covers under half of the shortfall, and the cause of the remainder is unknown. Counted in this sample were 65,000 to 95,000 clones; 93% of them appeared once. The ten biggest clones cover 2.6% of the sample. The sample originates from a study of T cell changes during pregnancy in multiple sclerosis (dated by TCRdb to about 2019). Background for the entire study: The study looked at changes in the T cell repertoire across pregnancy in women with multiple sclerosis.

Counted from cysteine to phenylalanine, this CDR3 has 15 amino acids. Of the read, only the CDR3 DNA is kept; its 45 bases are in frame from base 1. Per the germline V gene, MDHEN is the CDR1 and SYDVKM is the CDR2. Trimming removed 7 bases from V and 3 bases from J, leaving 16 bases between the germline ends. The source material was peripheral blood, sampled after pregnancy. This TCR was sampled from a female donor in good health, enrolled as a control in a pregnancy study. This sequence uses TRBV28 and TRBJ1-5; the D segment could be TRBD1, given 5 matching bases. The DNA sequence follows: TGTGCCAGCACCTTGGGGGGTATGATCAATCAGCCCCAGCATTTT. Its protein product is CASTLGGMINQPQHF.